Reported below is one T cell receptor beta chain. The target antigen is unknown. Relative to the germline gene, one junction end is altered; a read error may explain this. This specimen belongs to a study of cytomegalovirus exposure and HLA in healthy donors. Regarding the study as a whole: The authors listed approximately 150 TCR beta chains as cytomegalovirus-associated. Researchers reported from a later analysis that most CMV-associated TCR beta chains appeared HLA-restricted.

Germline CDR1 reads SEHNR; CDR2 reads FQNEAQ (reference sequence). The CDR3 spans 12 residues. Nominal health characterized the donors when sampled, though unrecorded immune exposures were likely. 13 Jbeta primers and 60 Vbeta primers were used for the PCR. Measured with immunoSEQ multiplex PCR; TCRdb has only the in-frame clones, and not every one. The table lists about 130,000 clones, about 80% of them singletons. The receptor comes from a man aged 45-65 years in good health and CMV-seronegative. V and J are TRBV7-9 and TRBJ2-5; D not certain. Sample: PBMCs. The CDR3 DNA follows: TGTTCCAGCAGCACCATAGAGGAGACCCAGTACTTC. Protein product: CSSSTIEETQYF.